Each of the 3 T cell receptor beta chains below was sequenced from the same sample in a study of T cell changes during pregnancy in multiple sclerosis. The method was immunoSEQ multiplex PCR; TCRdb's version includes in-frame clones alone and lacks a portion of them. The data hold approximately 97,000 clones, with approximately 90% observed a single time. The sequencing here drew on peripheral blood, taken in the second trimester of pregnancy. The origin of the receptors is a female donor in good health, enrolled as a control in a pregnancy study.

The table lists this clone with a count of one. J is TRBJ2-6 and V is TRBV4-3; D not resolved. The CDR3 extends over 16 amino acids. Deletions cut 1 base from V and 0 bases from J, with 7 bases between. CDR1 is LGHNA and CDR2 is YSLEER in the germline V gene. DNA for the CDR3: TGCGCCAGCAGCCAAGCAAGCCTCTCTGGGGCCAACGTCCTGACTTTC. Translating gives CASSQASLSGANVLTF.

J is TRBJ1-5 and V is TRBV9; weak D call: TRBD1 (5 bases). V was trimmed by 2 bases and J by 1 base, leaving 10 bases between them. The germline CDR1 and CDR2 sequences are SGDLS and YYNGEE. The CDR3 sequence is 15 residues long. The CDR3 coding sequence is TGTGCCAGCAGCGTCGAAGGGGCGAGCAATCAGCCCCAGCATTTT. Translated: CASSVEGASNQPQHF.

This chain uses TRBV27 with TRBJ2-1, with D maybe TRBD1 (6 bases). Germline-derived CDR1 and CDR2 are MNHEY and SMNVEV (reference sequence). Between the trimmed V and J ends, which lost 7 bases and 4 bases, there was a span of 17 bases. CDR3 length: 15 amino acids. As DNA, the CDR3 is TGTGCCAGCACCGCGTCAGGGGAGTTTTACAATGAGCAGTTCTTC. It is translated as CASTASGEFYNEQFF.